These T cell receptor beta chains were read from a single sample in a study of T cell changes during pregnancy in multiple sclerosis. The table came from immunoSEQ multiplex PCR; TCRdb's copy has only in-frame clones and leaves some out. The profile shows around 88,000 clones, approximately 92% of them singletons. The input for sequencing was peripheral blood, taken in the first trimester of pregnancy. The receptor set was obtained from a female donor with multiple sclerosis, enrolled in a pregnancy study. Both conserved end residues are part of each CDR3. Each record gives: D gene, clone size, V gene, J gene, CDR3 protein, CDR3 DNA. The D gene is left open where the match is weak. Some rows have no size entry. The others give once, few or many, or a class for an expanded clone.

>TRBD1|-|TRBV6-1|TRBJ2-6
CASSGPVQGLGGANVLTF
TGTGCCAGCAGTGGGCCTGTACAGGGGCTGGGTGGGGCCAACGTCCTGACTTTC
>TRBD1|-|TRBV2|TRBJ2-5
CATLSGQVGEETQYF
TGTGCCACCCTGTCTGGACAGGTGGGCGAAGAGACCCAGTACTTC
>TRBD2|-|TRBV28|TRBJ2-2
CASSVSSGRGSGELFF
TGTGCCAGCAGTGTAAGTAGCGGGAGGGGGTCCGGGGAGCTGTTTTTT
>TRBD2|-|TRBV30|TRBJ2-1
CAWSVGRGLAGVINEQFF
TGTGCCTGGAGTGTAGGCCGGGGACTAGCGGGAGTAATTAATGAGCAGTTCTTC
>-|-|TRBV5-6|TRBJ2-5
CASSLVGTQGETQYF
TGTGCCAGCAGCTTGGTCGGGACCCAGGGGGAGACCCAGTACTTC
>-|-|TRBV5-6|TRBJ2-5
CASSLGLQETQYF
TGTGCCAGCAGCTTGGGTCTGCAAGAGACCCAGTACTTC
>TRBD2|-|TRBV29-1|TRBJ2-1
CSVIGLAGGNEQFF
TGCAGCGTTATTGGGCTAGCGGGAGGCAATGAGCAGTTCTTC
>-|-|TRBV21-1|TRBJ2-1
CASTIFWGQGQFF
TGTGCCAGCACTATTTTTTGGGGACAGGGACAGTTCTTC
>-|-|TRBV4-2|TRBJ2-3
CASSQEWADTDTQYF
TGTGCCAGCAGCCAAGAATGGGCAGACACAGATACGCAGTATTTT
>TRBD2|-|TRBV28|TRBJ2-2
CASSKLAGGPVPGELFF
TGTGCCAGCAGTAAACTAGCGGGAGGGCCGGTGCCCGGGGAGCTGTTTTTT
>-|few|TRBV7-2|TRBJ1-5
CASSSSVGGRGQPQHF
TGTGCCAGCAGCTCCTCTGTGGGGGGTCGAGGTCAGCCCCAGCATTTT
>TRBD2|-|TRBV6-1|TRBJ2-2
CASSERGGLPGELFF
TGTGCCAGCAGTGAGAGGGGAGGGTTGCCCGGGGAGCTGTTTTTT
>TRBD1|-|TRBV29-1|TRBJ2-1
CSVHKLSRDREGSYNEQFF
TGCAGCGTTCACAAACTGTCCCGGGACAGGGAAGGCTCCTACAATGAGCAGTTCTTC
>-|-|TRBV25-1|TRBJ1-2
CASSELVPFRGNYGYTF
TGTGCCAGCAGTGAATTGGTCCCTTTCCGAGGGAACTATGGCTACACCTTC
>-|-|TRBV28|TRBJ2-7
CASRSTAFGGQYF
TGTGCCAGCAGAAGTACGGCTTTCGGGGGGCAGTACTTC
>TRBD2|-|TRBV6-6|TRBJ2-3
CASKGAGLATDTQYF
TGTGCCAGCAAAGGAGCGGGATTGGCCACAGATACGCAGTATTTT
>TRBD1|-|TRBV6-1|TRBJ2-7
CASSASRGYEQYF
TGTGCCAGCAGTGCTTCCAGGGGGTACGAGCAGTACTTC
>-|-|TRBV4-2|TRBJ2-3
CASSQGSTDTQYF
TGTGCCAGCAGCCAAGGTAGTACAGATACGCAGTATTTT
>-|-|TRBV5-5|TRBJ1-2
CASSLSEGHYGYTF
TGTGCCAGCAGCTTATCAGAGGGCCACTATGGCTACACCTTC
>TRBD1|-|TRBV10-3|TRBJ2-7
CAISGSRTGGLYEQYF
TGTGCCATCAGTGGAAGTAGGACAGGGGGTCTCTACGAGCAGTACTTC
>TRBD1|-|TRBV27|TRBJ1-1
CASSLMVSRQGRGTEAFF
TGTGCCAGCAGTTTGATGGTCTCCCGACAGGGGCGGGGGACTGAAGCTTTCTTT
>-|few|TRBV29-1|TRBJ1-5
CACQSGNQPQHF
TGCGCCTGTCAAAGCGGCAATCAGCCCCAGCATTTT
>TRBD1|-|TRBV5-4|TRBJ1-2
CASSLSTGGTNYGYTF
TGTGCCAGCAGCCTATCGACAGGGGGAACCAACTATGGCTACACCTTC
>TRBD1|-|TRBV4-1|TRBJ2-7
CASSQEDRVLDEQYF
TGCGCCAGCAGCCAGGAAGACAGGGTTTTAGACGAGCAGTACTTC
>TRBD2|-|TRBV28|TRBJ2-1
CASSLGRAGDPSSYNEQFF
TGTGCCAGCAGTTTAGGCCGTGCGGGAGACCCAAGCTCCTACAATGAGCAGTTCTTC
>TRBD1|-|TRBV5-1|TRBJ2-5
CASSTRTGQWETQYF
TGCGCCAGCAGCACCCGGACAGGGCAATGGGAGACCCAGTACTTC
>-|-|TRBV18|TRBJ1-3
CASSPDISGSSGNTIYF
TGTGCCAGCTCACCAGATATTAGCGGAAGCTCTGGAAACACCATATATTTT
>TRBD1|-|TRBV2|TRBJ2-7
CASSRDRNYEQYF
TGTGCCAGCAGCCGGGACAGAAACTACGAGCAGTACTTC
>TRBD1|-|TRBV15|TRBJ1-2
CATTSTGGNYGYTF
TGTGCCACCACGTCGACAGGGGGCAACTATGGCTACACCTTC
>-|-|TRBV2|TRBJ1-5
CASGGVTPGQPQHF
TGTGCCAGCGGCGGGGTTACTCCTGGTCAGCCCCAGCATTTT
>-|-|TRBV7-9|TRBJ2-1
CASSRLFEDEQFF
TGTGCCAGCAGCCGGCTTTTTGAGGATGAGCAGTTCTTC
>TRBD2|-|TRBV7-8|TRBJ2-1
CASSSTSASSYNEQFF
TGTGCCAGCAGCTCGACTAGCGCAAGCTCCTACAATGAGCAGTTCTTC
>TRBD1|few|TRBV6-1|TRBJ2-7
CASLTGTGAHEQYF
TGTGCCAGCCTGACCGGGACAGGGGCCCACGAGCAGTACTTC
>-|-|TRBV4-1|TRBJ1-2
CASSQGGGSSYGYTF
TGCGCCAGCAGCCAAGGAGGAGGTTCAAGCTATGGCTACACCTTC
>-|-|TRBV27|TRBJ2-6
CASSSYSGANVLTF
TGTGCCAGCAGTTCCTACTCTGGGGCCAACGTCCTGACTTTC
>-|-|TRBV6-1|TRBJ1-5
CASKESITGWPQHF
TGTGCCAGCAAGGAGAGCATAACGGGTTGGCCCCAGCATTTT
>-|-|TRBV6-5|TRBJ2-7
CASSYQGRGEQYF
TGTGCCAGCAGTTATCAGGGTCGTGGCGAGCAGTACTTC